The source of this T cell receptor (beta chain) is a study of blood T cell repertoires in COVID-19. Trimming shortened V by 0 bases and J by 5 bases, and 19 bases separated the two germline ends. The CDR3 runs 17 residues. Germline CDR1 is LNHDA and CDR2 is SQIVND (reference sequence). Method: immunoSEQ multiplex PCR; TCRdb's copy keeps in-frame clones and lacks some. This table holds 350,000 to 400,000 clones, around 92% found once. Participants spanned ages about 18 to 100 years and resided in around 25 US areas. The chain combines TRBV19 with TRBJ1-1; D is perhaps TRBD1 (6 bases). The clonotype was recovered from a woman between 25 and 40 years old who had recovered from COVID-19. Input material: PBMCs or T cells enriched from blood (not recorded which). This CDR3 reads CASSIDSSGQTITEAFF. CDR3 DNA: TGTGCCAGTAGTATAGATTCGTCCGGACAGACAATTACTGAAGCTTTCTTT.